This T cell receptor beta chain appears in the sequencing data of a study of cytomegalovirus exposure and HLA in healthy donors. Study-wide context: Some 85 million unique TCRs from HLA-typed donors were held in an early data release. The Caucasian-associated ancestry cluster contained approximately 81% of the 300 to 400 genotyped donors. General study points: Cytomegalovirus-associated TCR beta chains were listed, numbering more than 150.

Healthy donors of bone marrow made up the group. Looked up from germline, CDR1 is MDHEN and CDR2 is SYDVKM. The ends were cut back, 3 bases at V and 1 base at J, with 16 bases in the middle. CDR3 length: 16 residues. This PCR relied on a set of 60 Vbeta primers and 13 Jbeta primers. TCRdb keeps only in-frame clones here, not all; method: immunoSEQ multiplex PCR. The table lists 100,000 to 150,000 clones, approximately 68% of them singletons. On this clone itself: Its antigen is currently unknown.

The TCR was taken from a man under 40 in good health and CMV-seropositive. Sample: PBMCs. The rearrangement joins TRBV28 to TRBJ2-7; D unresolved. In DNA form, the CDR3 reads TGTGCCAGCAGTTTTTCCGTGGCCTCCCGATCCTACGAGCAGTACTTC. Translating it yields CASSFSVASRSYEQYF.